The 10 T cell receptor beta chains below were found in one sample sequenced in a study of T cell responses to AZD1222 COVID-19 vaccine. TCRdb keeps only in-frame clones here, not all; method: immunoSEQ multiplex PCR. The sample consists of 110,000 or so clones, around 90% of them appearing once. Sample: peripheral blood, taken 28 days after the second AZD1222 dose. The receptors derive from an adult who received the AZD1222 COVID-19 vaccine.

This sequence joins TRBV27 and TRBJ2-3; 8 positions match TRBD1. V trimming: 9 bases; J trimming: 3 bases; junction bases outside the gene matches: 11. Germline-derived CDR1 and CDR2 are MNHEY and SMNVEV (reference sequence). CDR3 length equals 15 residues. Here the CDR3 reads CASRTGQGRTDTQYF. The CDR3 DNA follows: TGTGCCAGTCGAACCGGACAGGGAAGAACAGATACGCAGTATTTT.

This clone was recorded a few times. The chain uses TRBV7-3 and TRBJ2-7; the match to TRBD2 covers 11 bases. CDR1 SGHTA and CDR2 FQGTGA come from the germline V gene. V shed 4 bases, J shed 7 bases, and the junction held 6 bases outside the gene matches. This CDR3 is 14 amino acids long. CDR3 sequence: CASSSGTSGTEQYF. In DNA form, the CDR3 reads TGTGCCAGCAGCTCCGGGACTAGCGGTACGGAGCAGTACTTC.

The chain carries TRBV7-9 and TRBJ2-7, with TRBD1 as a possible D gene (6 bases). The CDR3 loop spans 16 amino acids. Trimming removed 1 base at V and 1 base at J, with 14 bases between. Germline assignment: CDR1 SEHNR and CDR2 FQNEAQ (reference sequence). This chain's CDR3 is CASSLVGAGQSYEQYF. The CDR3 nucleotides are TGTGCCAGCAGCTTAGTGGGGGCAGGACAGTCCTACGAGCAGTACTTC.

V usage is TRBV27 and J usage is TRBJ1-2; D is ambiguous. Germline assignment: CDR1 MNHEY and CDR2 SMNVEV (reference sequence). The CDR3 length is 14 residues. V lost 3 bases, J lost 3 bases, and 11 bases lay in between. The CDR3 is CASSFTRRDYGYTF. CDR3 DNA: TGTGCCAGCAGTTTTACAAGACGTGACTATGGCTACACCTTC.

This clone was counted only a few times. This chain connects TRBV20-1 to TRBJ1-5; 7 bases map to TRBD1. Unmatched junction bases numbered 6, after V lost 3 bases and J lost 1 base. The CDR3 runs to 15 residues. Per germline, CDR1 DFQATT and CDR2 SNEGSKA (reference sequence). CDR3 DNA sequence: TGCAGTGCTAGTATGCGCAGGGGGAGCAATCAGCCCCAGCATTTT. Translation: CSASMRRGSNQPQHF.

This rearrangement joins TRBV27 to TRBJ1-5; a weak D match, TRBD1 (5 bases). V was shortened by 8 bases and J by 7 bases, with 18 bases between the two germline ends. There are 14 residues in the CDR3. Per the germline V gene, CDR1 is MNHEY and CDR2 is SMNVEV (reference sequence). The CDR3 is CASGPVAGWQPQHF. The CDR3 DNA sequence: TGTGCCAGCGGACCGGTCGCAGGGTGGCAGCCCCAGCATTTT.

The chain's CDR3 is CASSPGQGTNYGYTF. The CDR3 coding sequence is TGTGCCAGCAGCCCGGGACAGGGAACTAACTATGGCTACACCTTC. This rearrangement joins TRBV5-5 to TRBJ1-2; TRBD1 aligns across 9 bases. CDR3 length equals 15 residues. The V gene's germline CDR1 is SGHKS and CDR2 YYEKEE (reference sequence). V shed 4 bases and J 0 bases; nucleotides not matched to a gene: 4.

This clone was observed a single time. The chain links TRBV10-3 to TRBJ1-1; D call uncertain. The germline CDR1 and CDR2 sequences are ENHRY and SYGVKD. The CDR3 sequence is 15 residues long. The germline V and J ends were trimmed by 2 bases and 0 bases, with 10 bases remaining between them. The CDR3 coding sequence is TGTGCCATCAGTGAGAAAGAGACTGTGAACACTGAAGCTTTCTTT. Its translation: CAISEKETVNTEAFF.

Only a few counts were recorded for this clone. The chain links TRBV9 to TRBJ2-3, with 11 bases aligning to TRBD2. J gave up 2 bases and V 2 bases, and 1 base lay outside the gene matches. Germline CDR1 and CDR2: SGDLS and YYNGEE. The CDR3 covers 15 residues. CDR3 residues: CASSVSGGATDTQYF. In nucleotides, the CDR3 is TGTGCCAGCAGCGTTAGCGGGGGGGCCACAGATACGCAGTATTTT.

The genes are TRBV19 and TRBJ1-5, with D unresolved. This CDR3 has 13 amino acids. Germline assignment: CDR1 LNHDA and CDR2 SQIVND (reference sequence). V gave up 7 bases and J gave up 5 bases, with 12 bases separating them. DNA for the CDR3: TGTGCCAGTACACCCCGGGCCGATCAGCCCCAGCATTTT. The encoded protein is CASTPRADQPQHF. Based on the CDR3 plus reference TRBV19 and TRBJ1-5, the full variable domain is DGGITQSPKYLFRKEGQNVTLSCEQNLNHDAMYWYRQDPGQGLRLIYYSQIVNDFQKGDIAEGYSVSREKKESFPLTVTSAQKNPTAFYLCASTPRADQPQHFGDGTRLSIL.